The sequence of this T cell receptor beta chain was determined in a study of breast tumors, draining lymph nodes, adjacent tissues. Germline V CDR1 and CDR2: SGHTA, FQGTGA. CDR3 size: 17 residues. Trimming left V 0 bases short and J 4 bases short, with 15 bases between. This clonotype has ten or more counts. The antigen is unknown. Samples came from axillary lymph nodes draining the breast cancer. TCRdb called the multiplex PCR reads again in MiXCR, with one record for every CDR3 protein. The sample holds about 100,000 distinct CDR3 sequences, 20% to 25% seen once. Findings and caveats of the study: Most tumor T cells seemingly derive from lymph node, then expand in tumor. Tumor TCR diversity was below lymph nodes but above nontumor tissue.

Material for sequencing was axillary lymph node tissue. The rearrangement joins TRBV7-3 to TRBJ2-2, with no clear D. The clonotype was recovered from a female donor with breast cancer. Some clones in this sample may be carry-over from other donors' samples. The CDR3 loop is CASSLTPSQDFTGELFF. The CDR3 coding sequence is TGTGCCAGCAGCTTAACTCCGTCGCAGGATTTCACCGGGGAGCTGTTTTTT.